What follows is one T cell receptor (beta chain) and its context. This specimen comes from a study of blood T cell repertoires in COVID-19. Turning to the study itself: Sites across the United States, Italy and Spain contributed samples from acute and convalescent COVID-19. T cells, B-cell-depleted T cells, or PBMCs supplied cDNA or gDNA.

With 6 bases removed from V and 0 bases from J, the gap between germline ends came to 14 bases. The CDR3 loop spans 15 amino acids. Germline CDR1 and CDR2: MRHNA and SNTAGT. Authors' processing steps: Estimates of nucleated cell counts were drawn from the amplification of reference gene primers. Sequencing used immunoSEQ multiplex PCR; TCRdb keeps in-frame clones, though not all of them. V and J calls and clone size are those listed in that table; D and trimming were worked out from the DNA. Among hundreds of thousands of clones listed, about nine tenths were seen once. Sequenced: peripheral blood. This receptor was identified in a man in his 60s who had recovered from COVID-19. The genes are TRBV6-4 and TRBJ1-2; D gene unclear. CDR3 bases: TGTGCCAGCAGCGAGATGGCCGGAGCTAACTATGGCTACACCTTC. Translating it yields CASSEMAGANYGYTF.